The 20 T cell receptor beta chains listed next were all sequenced from one sample in a study of technical replicates of blood from a handful of donors. Assay used: immunoSEQ multiplex PCR; TCRdb lists only in-frame clones, some missing. The table lists 8,000 to 10,000 clones, roughly 91% of them singletons. The sequenced material came from PBMCs. The receptors shown here come from a human donor in good health.

The V call is TRBV27, the J call TRBJ1-1; weak D call: TRBD1 (6 bases). V was cut by 3 bases and J by 1 base, with 9 bases left in between. Germline CDR1 and CDR2: MNHEY and SMNVEV (reference sequence). The length of the CDR3 is 14 residues. DNA of the CDR3: TGTGCCAGCAGTTTTGGCAGGGGGAACACTGAAGCTTTCTTT. It yields the protein CASSFGRGNTEAFF.

The chain employs TRBV7-9 and TRBJ2-3; 7 nucleotides match TRBD2. V lost 2 bases and J lost 7; bases outside the gene matches: 15. Germline V CDR1 and CDR2: SEHNR, FQNEAQ (reference sequence). This CDR3 spans 17 amino acids. CDR3 in amino acids: CASSLRLAGAAPYTQYF. The CDR3 nucleotides are TGTGCCAGCAGCTTAAGGCTTGCGGGAGCCGCCCCCTATACGCAGTATTTT.

This clone was counted once. The rearrangement uses TRBV9 and TRBJ2-5; the match to TRBD1 covers 7 bases. Germline CDR1 is SGDLS and CDR2 is YYNGEE. Trimming removed 0 bases from V and 9 bases from J; junction bases left unmatched: 8. This CDR3 has 14 amino acids. The CDR3 loop is CASSVDEGARPQYF. CDR3 nucleotide sequence: TGTGCCAGCAGCGTAGACGAGGGGGCGCGACCCCAGTACTTC.

The genes are TRBV5-8 and TRBJ1-1; D remains ambiguous. V was trimmed by 1 base and J by 8 bases, leaving 15 bases between them. Germline-derived CDR1 and CDR2 are SGHTS and YDEGEE. This CDR3 has 14 amino acids. This CDR3 is CASSLLRSTGEAFF. The CDR3 DNA follows: TGTGCCAGCAGCTTGTTGAGGAGTACGGGGGAAGCTTTCTTT.

The chain links TRBV10-1 to TRBJ2-3; no firm D call. This CDR3 is 15 amino acids long. From germline, CDR1 is WNHNN and CDR2 SYGVQD (reference sequence). V gave up 6 bases and J gave up 3 bases, with 16 bases separating them. This CDR3 is CASRSRKHQTDTQYF. The CDR3 bases are TGCGCCAGCAGGTCCCGTAAACACCAGACAGATACGCAGTATTTT.

The chain links TRBV5-1 to TRBJ1-2; possibly TRBD1 for D (5 bases). This CDR3 contains 13 residues. V was clipped by 3 bases and J by 7 bases, with 13 bases between them. Per germline, CDR1 SGHRS and CDR2 YFSETQ. The CDR3: CASSSGGGSGYTF. The CDR3 DNA is TGCGCCAGCAGCTCGGGGGGTGGTAGTGGCTACACCTTC.

The gene calls are TRBV5-1 and TRBJ2-2; 9 nucleotides line up with TRBD1. Trimming cost V 5 bases and J 6 bases; bases outside gene matches: 8. Germline V CDR1 and CDR2: SGHRS, YFSETQ. The CDR3 sequence is 15 residues long. Written as DNA, the CDR3 is TGCGCCAGCAGTGCCGGGACAGGGTATGCCGGGGAGCTGTTTTTT. Translation: CASSAGTGYAGELFF.

V and J are TRBV19 and TRBJ2-1; D possibly corresponds to TRBD2 (6 bases). Germline values: CDR1 LNHDA, CDR2 SQIVND (reference sequence). V was trimmed by 0 bases and J by 4 bases, leaving 10 bases between them. There are 15 residues in the CDR3. The CDR3 spells CASSIDSGLYNEQFF. DNA of the CDR3: TGTGCCAGTAGTATAGACAGCGGGCTATACAATGAGCAGTTCTTC.

The chain employs TRBV5-1 and TRBJ1-2, with D uncertain. Germline lookup yields CDR1 SGHRS and CDR2 YFSETQ. The CDR3 has 12 residues. The V end was cut by 4 bases, the J end by 8 bases, with 12 bases between. The CDR3 spells CASSTDKNGYTF. DNA of the CDR3: TGCGCCAGCAGCACAGACAAAAACGGCTACACCTTC.

The CDR3: CASSGNNRGPSSYEQYF. CDR3 nucleotides: TGTGCCAGCAGTGGCAACAACAGGGGGCCGAGCTCCTACGAGCAGTACTTC. The V gene is TRBV2, the J gene TRBJ2-7; the match to TRBD1 covers 9 bases. Germline CDR1 and CDR2: SNHLY and FYNNEI. With 4 bases clipped from V and 0 bases from J, the junction kept 10 bases outside the gene matches. CDR3 length equals 17 residues.

The chain recombines TRBV19 with TRBJ2-1; 8 positions match TRBD2. Germline CDR1 reads LNHDA; CDR2 reads SQIVND (reference sequence). The CDR3 consists of 15 residues. J lost 4 bases, V lost 3 bases, and 5 bases had no gene match. The DNA for the CDR3 is TGTGCCAGTAGTATCTACGGGAGGGAGTACAATGAGCAGTTCTTC. Encoded protein: CASSIYGREYNEQFF.

The V gene is TRBV5-1, the J gene TRBJ2-7; TRBD1 matches 8 bases. Trimming removed 3 bases from V and 2 bases from J; junction bases left unmatched: 7. Germline values: CDR1 SGHRS, CDR2 YFSETQ. This CDR3 region has 15 residues. The CDR3, as DNA: TGCGCCAGCAGCTCCGGGGACAGGTTTCCCTACGAGCAGTACTTC. Amino acids: CASSSGDRFPYEQYF.

The genes are TRBV7-2 and TRBJ2-7; TRBD2 matches at 8 bases. V trimming: 5 bases; J trimming: 0 bases; junction bases outside the gene matches: 9. Germline CDR1 reads SGHTA; CDR2 reads FQGNSA. CDR3 length: 16 amino acids. The CDR3, as DNA: TGTGCCAGCAGCCTCAGCGCTAGCGGGTACTCCTACGAGCAGTACTTC. Its protein is CASSLSASGYSYEQYF.

The V gene is TRBV6-4, the J gene TRBJ2-1; D may be TRBD2 (6 bases). This CDR3 has 13 amino acids. V lost 5 bases and J 3 bases, leaving 8 bases between the germline ends. The germline V gene encodes CDR1 MRHNA and CDR2 SNTAGT. CDR3 region: CASSLAIYNEQFF. The CDR3 region has the DNA TGTGCCAGCAGTCTAGCGATCTACAATGAGCAGTTCTTC.

The chain recombines TRBV28 with TRBJ2-7; 7 nucleotides agree with TRBD2. CDR3 length equals 16 residues. Germline lookup yields CDR1 MDHEN and CDR2 SYDVKM. Germline trimming cut 3 bases from V and 4 bases from J; bases unmatched to any gene: 12. The CDR3: CASSLGREFSRYEQYF. Written as DNA, the CDR3 is TGTGCCAGCAGTTTGGGGCGGGAGTTTAGTAGGTACGAGCAGTACTTC.

This chain connects TRBV7-9 to TRBJ2-1; D might be TRBD2 (5 bases). Trimming cost V 0 bases and J 12 bases, with 15 bases left between them. Germline CDR1 SEHNR, CDR2 FQNEAQ (reference sequence). CDR3 length equals 14 residues. Here the CDR3 DNA reads TGTGCCAGCAGCTTAGCCGGAGGCCCCCAAGGGCAGTTCTTC. This gives the protein CASSLAGGPQGQFF.

The count of this clone is one. The J gene is TRBJ2-3, the V gene TRBV2; D might be TRBD1 (5 bases). CDR3 size: 16 residues. CDR1 is SNHLY, CDR2 FYNNEI, per germline. V lost 6 bases, J lost 5 bases, and 21 bases lay in between. CDR3 region: CASRELGAKLRDTQYF. Written as DNA, the CDR3 is TGTGCCAGCAGGGAATTAGGGGCCAAGCTTCGAGATACGCAGTATTTT.

This chain links TRBV27 with TRBJ2-7; 9 nucleotides line up with TRBD1. The CDR3 extends over 15 amino acids. Germline CDR1 MNHEY, CDR2 SMNVEV (reference sequence). After removal of 7 bases from V and 5 bases from J, the junction contained 12 bases not matched to a gene. DNA for the CDR3: TGTGCCAGCAACAAAGTCGGGACAGGGACCCACGAGCAGTACTTC. It codes for CASNKVGTGTHEQYF.

Only one count was recorded for this clone. The CDR3 bases are TGCGCCAGCAGCTTGGCCGGGCAGGGGTTATTATTTCGATGGGACACTGAAGCTTTCTTT. Amino acids: CASSLAGQGLLFRWDTEAFF. The gene calls are TRBV5-1 and TRBJ1-1, with D possibly matching TRBD1 (6 bases). Trimming stripped 0 bases from V and 3 bases from J, with 27 bases between. Germline-derived CDR1 and CDR2 are SGHRS and YFSETQ. The CDR3 is made up of 20 amino acids.

The V call is TRBV6-1, the J call TRBJ2-2; maybe TRBD1 (6 bases). Germline V gene data show CDR1 as MNHNS and CDR2 as SASEGT. The CDR3 loop spans 16 amino acids. Trimming stripped 4 bases from V and 2 bases from J, with 14 bases between. For the CDR3, the DNA is TGTGCCAGCAGTGCGCAGCCGGGACAAAACACCGGGGAGCTGTTTTTT. Translated: CASSAQPGQNTGELFF.